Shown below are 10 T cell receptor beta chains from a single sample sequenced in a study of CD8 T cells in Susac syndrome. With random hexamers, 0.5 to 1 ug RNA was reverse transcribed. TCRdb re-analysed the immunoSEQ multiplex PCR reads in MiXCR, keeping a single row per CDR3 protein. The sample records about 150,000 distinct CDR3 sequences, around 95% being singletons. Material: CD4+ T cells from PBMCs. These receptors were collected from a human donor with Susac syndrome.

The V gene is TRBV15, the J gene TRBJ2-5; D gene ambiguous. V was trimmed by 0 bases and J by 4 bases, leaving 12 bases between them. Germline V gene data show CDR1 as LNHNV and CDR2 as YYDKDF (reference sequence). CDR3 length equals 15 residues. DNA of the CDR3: TGTGCCACCAGCAGAGAGAATCTAGATGGAGAGACCCAGTACTTC. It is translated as CATSRENLDGETQYF.

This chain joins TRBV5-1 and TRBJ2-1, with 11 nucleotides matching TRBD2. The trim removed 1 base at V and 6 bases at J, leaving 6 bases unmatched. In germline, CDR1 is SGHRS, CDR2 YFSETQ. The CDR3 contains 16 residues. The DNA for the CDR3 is TGCGCCAGCAGCTTGTGGGGACTAGCGGTCGGCAATGAGCAGTTCTTC. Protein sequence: CASSLWGLAVGNEQFF.

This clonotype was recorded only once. The CDR3 nucleotides are TGTGCCAGCAGCCTGGAGGGGACACTGGATGAAAAACTGTTTTTT. Translated, it gives CASSLEGTLDEKLFF. The genes are TRBV9 and TRBJ1-4, with D maybe TRBD1 (6 bases). Germline V gives CDR1 SGDLS, CDR2 YYNGEE. The CDR3 spans 15 residues. V lost 4 bases to trimming and J lost 6 bases, with 16 bases between them.

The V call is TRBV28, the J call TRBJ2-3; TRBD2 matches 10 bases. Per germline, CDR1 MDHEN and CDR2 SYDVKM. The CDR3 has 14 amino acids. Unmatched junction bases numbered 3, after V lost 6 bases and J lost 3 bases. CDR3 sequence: CASRGAGGTDTQYF. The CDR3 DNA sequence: TGTGCCAGCAGGGGAGCGGGGGGGACAGATACGCAGTATTTT. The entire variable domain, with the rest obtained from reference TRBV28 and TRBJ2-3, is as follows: DVKVTQSSRYLVKRTGEKVFLECVQDMDHENMFWYRQDPGLGLRLIYFSYDVKMKEKGDIPEGYSVSREKKERFSLILESASTNQTSMYLCASRGAGGTDTQYFGPGTRLTVL.

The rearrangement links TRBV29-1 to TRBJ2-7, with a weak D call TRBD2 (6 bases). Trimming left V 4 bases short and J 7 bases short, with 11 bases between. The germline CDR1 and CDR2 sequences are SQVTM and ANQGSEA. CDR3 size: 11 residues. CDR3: CSVVRLGEQYF. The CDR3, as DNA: TGCAGCGTTGTACGACTAGGGGAGCAGTACTTC.

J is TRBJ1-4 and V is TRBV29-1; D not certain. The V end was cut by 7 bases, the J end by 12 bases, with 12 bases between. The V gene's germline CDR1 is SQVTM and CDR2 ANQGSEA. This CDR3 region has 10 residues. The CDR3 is CSGGNGELFF. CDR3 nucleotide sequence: TGCAGCGGTGGCAATGGTGAACTGTTTTTT.

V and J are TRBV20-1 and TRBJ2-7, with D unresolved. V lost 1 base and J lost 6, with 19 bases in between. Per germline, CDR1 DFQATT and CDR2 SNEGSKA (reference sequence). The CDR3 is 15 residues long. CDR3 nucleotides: TGCAGTGCTAGAGCCCGGGCTCCTACGACCGGCGAGCAGTACTTC. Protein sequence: CSARARAPTTGEQYF.

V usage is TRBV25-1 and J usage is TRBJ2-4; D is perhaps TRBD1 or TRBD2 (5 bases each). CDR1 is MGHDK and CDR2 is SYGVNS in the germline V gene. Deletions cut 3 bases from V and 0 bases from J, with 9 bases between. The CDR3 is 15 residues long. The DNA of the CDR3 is TGTGCCAGCAGTGACGGGGCCGTAGCCAAAAACATTCAGTACTTC. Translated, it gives CASSDGAVAKNIQYF.

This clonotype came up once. The CDR3 sequence is CSARSPGLAGASTDTQYF. CDR3 DNA: TGCAGTGCTAGATCCCCGGGACTAGCGGGGGCGAGCACAGATACGCAGTATTTT. The chain uses TRBV20-1 and TRBJ2-3; the match to TRBD2 covers 14 bases. Per the germline V gene, CDR1 is DFQATT and CDR2 is SNEGSKA (reference sequence). After removal of 2 bases from V and 0 bases from J, the junction contained 7 bases not matched to a gene. The CDR3 consists of 18 residues.

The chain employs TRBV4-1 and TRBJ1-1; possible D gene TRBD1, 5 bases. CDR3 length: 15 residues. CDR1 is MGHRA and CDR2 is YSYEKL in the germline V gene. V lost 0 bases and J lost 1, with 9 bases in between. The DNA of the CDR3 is TGCGCCAGCAGCCAAGATCGGGACCCGAACACTGAAGCTTTCTTT. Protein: CASSQDRDPNTEAFF.